Listed below are T cell receptor beta chains from one sample, sequenced in a study of shared clonotypes between healthy human individuals. Here immunoSEQ multiplex PCR was the method, and the copy in TCRdb shows in-frame clones only, minus some. Here the sample spans about 520,000 clones, approximately 95% being singletons. The sequencing sample was made of naive CD4+ T cells sorted from blood. These receptors came from a woman in her thirties in good health. Both conserved end residues are part of each CDR3. Fields, in order: J gene, clone size, V gene, D gene, CDR3 protein, CDR3 DNA. D genes are given only for firm matches. The size of a clone is reported for some rows only, either as once, few or many, or as a class for expanded clones.

j_gene: TRBJ2-7; abundance: -; v_gene: TRBV18; d_gene: TRBD2; CDR3aa: CASSPPAGAYEQYF; CDR3nt: TGTGCCAGCTCACCACCTGCGGGGGCCTACGAGCAGTACTTC
j_gene: TRBJ2-4; abundance: -; v_gene: TRBV5-4; d_gene: TRBD1; CDR3aa: CASSRGRTGSAVDIQYF; CDR3nt: TGTGCCAGCAGCCGGGGAAGGACAGGGTCGGCAGTAGACATTCAGTACTTC
j_gene: TRBJ2-7; abundance: once; v_gene: TRBV19; d_gene: -; CDR3aa: CASSPRSGFSYEQYF; CDR3nt: TGTGCCAGTAGTCCGCGATCGGGATTTAGCTACGAGCAGTACTTC
j_gene: TRBJ2-2; abundance: -; v_gene: TRBV27; d_gene: TRBD2; CDR3aa: CASSSYLLTSGKIAGELFF; CDR3nt: TGTGCCAGCAGTTCATACCTCTTAACTAGCGGTAAAATAGCCGGGGAGCTGTTTTTT
j_gene: TRBJ2-1; abundance: once; v_gene: TRBV19; d_gene: -; CDR3aa: CASSIGAEYYNEQFF; CDR3nt: TGTGCCAGTAGTATAGGGGCAGAGTACTACAATGAGCAGTTCTTC
j_gene: TRBJ2-5; abundance: -; v_gene: TRBV5-1; d_gene: TRBD1; CDR3aa: CASSYGKQGARGETQYF; CDR3nt: TGCGCCAGCAGTTACGGAAAACAGGGGGCGCGGGGGGAGACCCAGTACTTC
j_gene: TRBJ2-1; abundance: -; v_gene: TRBV5-4; d_gene: TRBD2; CDR3aa: CASSIAGGLAAEQFF; CDR3nt: TGTGCCAGCAGCATCGCAGGGGGACTAGCTGCTGAGCAGTTCTTC
j_gene: TRBJ2-7; abundance: -; v_gene: TRBV5-8; d_gene: -; CDR3aa: CASSFGRRTANEQYF; CDR3nt: TGTGCCAGCAGCTTTGGGAGACGCACCGCGAACGAGCAGTACTTC
j_gene: TRBJ2-5; abundance: -; v_gene: TRBV2; d_gene: TRBD2; CDR3aa: CASSDSSGTRETQYF; CDR3nt: TGTGCCAGCAGTGATAGCAGCGGGACCCGGGAGACCCAGTACTTC
j_gene: TRBJ2-3; abundance: -; v_gene: TRBV19; d_gene: -; CDR3aa: CASSIGGRGGDTQYF; CDR3nt: TGTGCCAGTAGTATCGGCGGGAGAGGGGGAGATACGCAGTATTTT
j_gene: TRBJ2-3; abundance: -; v_gene: TRBV18; d_gene: -; CDR3aa: CASSPPSNTDTQYF; CDR3nt: TGTGCCAGCTCACCACCGAGTAACACAGATACGCAGTATTTT
j_gene: TRBJ1-1; abundance: -; v_gene: TRBV6-1; d_gene: -; CDR3aa: CASSELVASGDWTKAFF; CDR3nt: TGTGCCAGCAGTGAATTGGTCGCGTCAGGAGACTGGACAAAAGCTTTCTTT
j_gene: TRBJ1-2; abundance: -; v_gene: TRBV6-1; d_gene: TRBD1; CDR3aa: CASSPQGFGGYTF; CDR3nt: TGTGCCAGCAGTCCACAGGGGTTCGGTGGCTACACCTTC
j_gene: TRBJ2-7; abundance: -; v_gene: TRBV7-2; d_gene: TRBD1; CDR3aa: CASSLWTGAYEQYF; CDR3nt: TGTGCCAGCAGCCTATGGACAGGGGCCTACGAGCAGTACTTC
j_gene: TRBJ1-2; abundance: once; v_gene: TRBV5-8; d_gene: -; CDR3aa: CASSLWGTTSPNYGYTF; CDR3nt: TGTGCCAGCAGCTTGTGGGGCACGACTTCTCCTAACTATGGCTACACCTTC
j_gene: TRBJ2-7; abundance: -; v_gene: TRBV6-1; d_gene: -; CDR3aa: CASSFPSGSYYEQYF; CDR3nt: TGTGCCAGCAGTTTCCCGAGCGGGTCCTACTACGAGCAGTACTTC
j_gene: TRBJ2-7; abundance: once; v_gene: TRBV6-5; d_gene: TRBD2; CDR3aa: CASSYGLAGVHEQYF; CDR3nt: TGTGCCAGCAGTTACGGACTAGCGGGAGTCCACGAGCAGTACTTC
j_gene: TRBJ1-5; abundance: -; v_gene: TRBV10-3; d_gene: -; CDR3aa: CATARDSNQPQHF; CDR3nt: TGTGCCACCGCCCGGGACAGCAATCAGCCCCAGCATTTT
j_gene: TRBJ2-5; abundance: -; v_gene: TRBV28; d_gene: -; CDR3aa: CASSPPMEGEALEQYF; CDR3nt: TGTGCCAGCAGTCCCCCCATGGAGGGGGAGGCCTTGGAGCAGTACTTC
j_gene: TRBJ1-5; abundance: once; v_gene: TRBV6-6; d_gene: -; CDR3aa: CASSYSTSNQPQHF; CDR3nt: TGTGCCAGCAGTTACTCAACTAGCAATCAGCCCCAGCATTTT
j_gene: TRBJ2-7; abundance: -; v_gene: TRBV30; d_gene: TRBD1; CDR3aa: CAWTGQGPHEQYF; CDR3nt: TGTGCCTGGACGGGACAGGGCCCCCACGAGCAGTACTTC
j_gene: TRBJ2-6; abundance: -; v_gene: TRBV19; d_gene: -; CDR3aa: CASLGAGANVLTF; CDR3nt: TGTGCCAGCCTAGGGGCTGGGGCCAACGTCCTGACTTTC
j_gene: TRBJ2-1; abundance: -; v_gene: TRBV6-1; d_gene: -; CDR3aa: CASSGTFSYNEQFF; CDR3nt: TGTGCCAGCTCAGGGACTTTCTCCTACAATGAGCAGTTCTTC
j_gene: TRBJ1-3; abundance: -; v_gene: TRBV19; d_gene: -; CDR3aa: CASTPQTGSTGNTIYF; CDR3nt: TGTGCCAGTACCCCTCAAACAGGGTCGACTGGAAACACCATATATTTT
j_gene: TRBJ2-1; abundance: -; v_gene: TRBV18; d_gene: -; CDR3aa: CASSPLAGNRNEQFF; CDR3nt: TGTGCCAGCTCACCCCTGGCAGGGAATAGGAATGAGCAGTTCTTC
j_gene: TRBJ2-1; abundance: -; v_gene: TRBV7-8; d_gene: TRBD2; CDR3aa: CASSLVRLAGNNEQFF; CDR3nt: TGTGCCAGCAGCTTAGTGAGGCTAGCGGGAAACAATGAGCAGTTCTTC
j_gene: TRBJ1-1; abundance: -; v_gene: TRBV28; d_gene: -; CDR3aa: CASRAGSGELDHTEAFF; CDR3nt: TGTGCCAGCAGGGCGGGGTCGGGGGAGTTGGACCATACTGAGGCTTTCTTT
j_gene: TRBJ2-1; abundance: -; v_gene: TRBV6-5; d_gene: TRBD1; CDR3aa: CASSYGLGAGGLFF; CDR3nt: TGTGCCAGCAGTTACGGGTTGGGGGCAGGGGGCTTGTTCTTC
j_gene: TRBJ1-5; abundance: -; v_gene: TRBV5-4; d_gene: -; CDR3aa: CASSLAGRQPQHF; CDR3nt: TGTGCCAGCAGCTTGGCGGGGAGGCAGCCCCAGCATTTT